The 9 T cell receptor beta chains listed next were all sequenced from one sample in a study of T-cell reconstitution after alpha-beta-depleted transplantation in children. Unique molecular identifiers featured in how the TCRbeta library was prepared. TCRdb re-called the PCR reads through MiXCR, storing one row per CDR3 protein. This sample carries hundreds of thousands of distinct CDR3 sequences, around 7.7% of them seen once, and the ten largest clones take approximately 34%. The specimen was PBMCs, mostly from graft donor cells, collected 360 days after TCRalphabeta/CD19-depleted stem cell transplant. These receptors were collected from a male patient between 2 and 10 years old who had a stem cell transplant for acute myeloid leukemia, so the T cells may come from the graft donor.

This clonotype was found a few times. This chain uses TRBV12-3 or TRBV12-4 with TRBJ1-6; D unresolved. The CDR3 has 13 amino acids. The ends were cut back, 1 base at V and 7 bases at J, with 5 bases in the middle. CDR3 residues: CASSLEWNSPLHF. The CDR3 DNA follows: TGTGCCAGCAGTTTAGAATGGAATTCACCCCTCCACTTT.

In its sample, this clonotype was seen many times. The chain recombines TRBV20-1 with TRBJ2-7; 8 nucleotides align to TRBD1. CDR1 DFQATT and CDR2 SNEGSKA come from the germline V gene (reference sequence). Trimming at V came to 3 bases and at J to 0 bases, leaving 4 bases not matched to a gene. This CDR3 comprises 14 residues. The CDR3 DNA sequence: TGCAGTGCTAGGGCCGGGACAGGCTCCTACGAGCAGTACTTC. It specifies CSARAGTGSYEQYF.

V and J are TRBV5-1 and TRBJ1-1, with D unclear. The length of the CDR3 is 19 residues. V dropped 0 bases and J dropped 2 bases, with 23 bases sitting between them. Germline V gene data show CDR1 as SGHRS and CDR2 as YFSETQ. CDR3 DNA: TGCGCCAGCAGCTTGGAATTTTGGGTACGAGGCTGGAAAAACACTGAAGCTTTCTTT. It specifies CASSLEFWVRGWKNTEAFF.

This clonotype has a handful of counts. V is TRBV28 and J is TRBJ2-5; D unresolved. V lost 4 bases and J 5 bases, leaving 11 bases between the germline ends. Germline-derived CDR1 and CDR2 are MDHEN and SYDVKM. The CDR3 extends over 13 amino acids. In nucleotides, the CDR3 is TGTGCCAGCAGTTCCTCACCACCCGAGACCCAGTACTTC. The encoded protein is CASSSSPPETQYF.

This clonotype has just a few counts. V usage is TRBV29-1 and J usage is TRBJ2-7, with TRBD1 identical over 9 bases. J was trimmed by 2 bases and V by 6 bases; bases with no gene match: 14. Germline values: CDR1 SQVTM, CDR2 ANQGSEA. The CDR3 contains 16 residues. The DNA for the CDR3 is TGCAGCGTGAGGGCCCACAGGGGGCGACTGGCCTACGAGCAGTACTTC. Protein product: CSVRAHRGRLAYEQYF.

This clonotype was detected many times. The chain joins TRBV20-1 to TRBJ2-1; 14 bases line up with TRBD2. Germline-derived CDR1 and CDR2 are DFQATT and SNEGSKA (reference sequence). The CDR3 sequence is 16 residues long. With 5 bases clipped from V and 8 bases from J, the junction kept 11 bases outside the gene matches. CDR3 nucleotide sequence: TGCAGTGCTCCTGGCGGGACTAGCGGGAGTTTGTATGAGCAGTTCTTC. Residues: CSAPGGTSGSLYEQFF.

In its sample, this clonotype was seen a few times. The chain combines TRBV7-2 with TRBJ2-1, with D perhaps TRBD1 (6 bases). V lost 5 bases to trimming and J lost 7 bases, with 21 bases between them. The CDR3 runs to 16 residues. In germline, CDR1 is SGHTA, CDR2 FQGNSA. The DNA of the CDR3 is TGTGCCAGCAGCGCCCGAAACCGCGACAGGACAAATGAGCAGTTCTTC. Its translation: CASSARNRDRTNEQFF.

This clonotype was observed many times. The V call is TRBV24-1, the J call TRBJ2-5; TRBD2 aligns across 10 bases. The V segment lost 3 bases and the J segment 2 bases; nucleotides outside the gene matches: 11. CDR1 and CDR2 from the germline V gene are KGHDR and SFDVKD. The CDR3 is 18 amino acids. CDR3 coding DNA: TGTGCCACCAGTGATCCGCCAAGTAGCGGGGGGACTCAAGAGACCCAGTACTTC. Residues: CATSDPPSSGGTQETQYF.

This clonotype appeared a few times. The chain uses TRBV18 and TRBJ2-7; the D is unclear. The CDR3 runs to 15 residues. Trimming shortened V by 0 bases and J by 4 bases, and 13 bases separated the two germline ends. Germline values: CDR1 KGHSH, CDR2 LQKENI. The DNA of the CDR3 is TGTGCCAGCTCACCACCGGCTGACCCGGTGTACGAGCAGTACTTC. Amino acids: CASSPPADPVYEQYF. The entire variable domain, with the rest obtained from reference TRBV18 and TRBJ2-7, is as follows: NAGVMQNPRHLVRRRGQEARLRCSPMKGHSHVYWYRQLPEEGLKFMVYLQKENIIDESGMPKERFSAEFPKEGPSILRIQQVVRGDSAAYFCASSPPADPVYEQYFGPGTRLTVT.